These T cell receptor beta chains were read from a single sample in a study of kidney transplant recipient with SARS-CoV-2 infection. One entry per CDR3 protein results from TCRdb running MiXCR on the reads. The table records some 220,000 distinct CDR3 sequences, less than 35% of them present only once. The sequencing used a blood sample, collected at baseline and on roughly day 110 from a kidney transplant recipient. The receptors originated from a male patient in his thirties who had COVID-19 and was a kidney transplant recipient. The graft donor may have given rise to some T cells. The CDR3 runs from the conserved cysteine through the conserved F or W. D genes are given only for firm matches. Clone size is shown for a subset of rows, as once, few, many or a class of expanded clone.

>TRBV5-1|NA|TRBJ2-7|many
CASSGGDSSYEQYF
TGCGCCAGCAGCGGGGGGGACAGCTCCTACGAGCAGTACTTC
>TRBV7-6|TRBD2|TRBJ2-1|NA
CASSILAVYNEQFF
TGTGCCAGCAGTATACTAGCGGTATACAATGAGCAGTTCTTC
>TRBV7-9|NA|TRBJ2-3|NA
CASSSVPGRLNTQYF
TGTGCCAGCAGCTCCGTCCCGGGACGTTTGAATACGCAGTATTTT
>TRBV27|NA|TRBJ1-2|many
CASRSRIYGYTF
TGTGCCAGCAGGAGCCGGATTTATGGCTACACCTTC
>TRBV11-2|NA|TRBJ1-2|many
CASSRLTTSRKTYGYTF
TGTGCCAGCAGCAGGCTAACAACAAGCAGAAAGACCTATGGCTACACCTTC
>TRBV19|NA|TRBJ2-2|many
CASSVSTGAGELFF
TGTGCCAGTAGTGTCTCGACTGGGGCCGGGGAGCTGTTTTTT
>TRBV7-6|NA|TRBJ1-4|many
CASSLLTNEKLFF
TGTGCCAGCAGCTTATTAACTAATGAAAAACTGTTTTTT
>TRBV5-6|NA|TRBJ2-7|many
CASSGGLSSYEQYF
TGTGCCAGCAGCGGGGGGCTCAGCTCCTACGAGCAGTACTTC
>TRBV28|NA|TRBJ2-3|NA
CASSGGRSAPDTQYF
TGTGCCAGCAGCGGTGGCAGATCCGCGCCGGATACGCAGTATTTT
>TRBV14|TRBD1|TRBJ2-7|many
CASSQATGGYNSYEQYF
TGTGCCAGCAGCCAGGCGACAGGGGGCTACAATTCCTACGAGCAGTACTTC
>TRBV9|TRBD1|TRBJ1-1|many
CASSDGQGYAEAFF
TGTGCCAGCAGCGACGGACAGGGGTACGCTGAAGCTTTCTTT
>TRBV6-2/TRBV6-3|NA|TRBJ1-2|NA
CASRGESCIGKTYGYTF
TGTGCCAGCAGAGGTGAGAGCTGCATCGGAAAGACCTATGGCTACACCTTC
>TRBV6-5|TRBD1|TRBJ1-2|many
CASRGQGTHGYTF
TGTGCCAGCAGGGGACAGGGCACACATGGCTACACCTTC
>TRBV24-1|TRBD1|TRBJ2-1|few
CATSDQRTGITEQFF
TGTGCCACCAGTGACCAAAGGACAGGGATCACGGAGCAGTTCTTC
>TRBV28|NA|TRBJ1-2|many
CASSLIDRGYTF
TGTGCCAGCAGTTTAATTGATAGAGGCTACACCTTC
>TRBV7-9|NA|TRBJ1-2|many
CASSDLGYHGKTYGYTF
TGTGCCAGCAGCGACCTGGGATACCATGGAAAGACCTATGGCTACACCTTC
>TRBV28|TRBD1|TRBJ1-5|many
CASSSGQGTNQPQHF
TGTGCCAGCAGTTCCGGACAGGGCACCAATCAGCCCCAGCATTTT
>TRBV24-1|NA|TRBJ1-2|once
CATNDDCSTRKTYGYTF
TGTGCCACCAATGATGATTGTAGTACCAGAAAGACCTATGGCTACACCTTC
>TRBV19|TRBD1|TRBJ1-5|many
CASRDRGSNQPQHF
TGTGCCAGCCGGGACAGGGGCAGCAATCAGCCCCAGCATTTT
>TRBV15|NA|TRBJ2-5|many
CATSRDHEGAQYF
TGTGCCACCAGCAGAGATCATGAAGGTGCCCAGTACTTC
>TRBV15|TRBD1|TRBJ2-5|many
CATNPGTGQAETQYF
TGTGCCACCAACCCTGGGACAGGGCAGGCAGAGACCCAGTACTTC
>TRBV27|NA|TRBJ2-2|few
CTSISVGNTGELFF
TGTACCAGCATTTCCGTGGGGAACACCGGGGAGCTGTTTTTT
>TRBV11-3|NA|TRBJ1-1|many
CASSERGIMNTEAFF
TGTGCCAGCAGCGAACGAGGGATCATGAACACTGAAGCTTTCTTT
>TRBV6-5|TRBD1|TRBJ1-3|many
CASRTTGMIYF
TGTGCCAGCAGAACGACAGGGATGATATATTTT
>TRBV5-1|NA|TRBJ1-5|many
CASSQAPDSNQPQHF
TGCGCCAGCAGTCAGGCACCGGATAGCAATCAGCCCCAGCATTTT
>TRBV27|NA|TRBJ1-4|many
CASSLSGPGKLFF
TGTGCCAGCAGTTTGTCGGGGCCAGGAAAACTGTTTTTT
>TRBV3-1|NA|TRBJ1-1|many
CASSRQASREAFF
TGTGCCAGCAGCCGCCAGGCCTCCCGTGAAGCTTTCTTT
>TRBV19|NA|TRBJ1-2|many
CASSLSAKYYGYTF
TGTGCCAGTAGCCTCTCAGCAAAATACTATGGCTACACCTTC
>TRBV20-1|NA|TRBJ2-1|NA
CRGNDNNEQFF
TGCAGGGGGAACGATAACAATGAGCAGTTCTTC
>TRBV5-1|NA|TRBJ2-4|NA
CTSSSLLGEAYGQYF
TGCACCAGCAGCTCGCTACTGGGTGAGGCCTACGGGCAGTACTTC
>TRBV19|NA|TRBJ2-2|NA
CATRGRNTGELFF
TGTGCCACCCGGGGCAGAAACACCGGGGAGCTGTTTTTT
>TRBV11-1|NA|TRBJ2-2|many
CASSTGTFRGSNTGELFF
TGTGCCAGCAGCACCGGGACCTTCCGTGGTTCGAACACCGGGGAGCTGTTTTTT
>TRBV13|NA|TRBJ2-2|many
CASSRYKFSNTGELFF
TGTGCCAGCAGCCGATATAAGTTTTCGAACACCGGGGAGCTGTTTTTT
>TRBV3-1|NA|TRBJ1-1|many
CASSLASPISIRTEAFF
TGTGCCAGCAGCTTAGCTAGTCCCATTTCAATTCGCACTGAAGCTTTCTTT
>TRBV2|NA|TRBJ2-7|many
CASSVEPPPSEQYF
TGTGCCAGCAGTGTGGAGCCGCCGCCCTCCGAGCAGTACTTC
>TRBV19|NA|TRBJ1-4|many
CASSFRAGNNEKLFF
TGTGCCAGTAGTTTCCGGGCCGGGAACAATGAAAAACTGTTTTTT
>TRBV28|NA|TRBJ2-7|many
CASRLTSAEQYF
TGTGCCAGCAGACTAACTTCCGCCGAGCAGTACTTC